This TCR beta chain was sequenced for a study of Ad26.COV2.S vaccination and SARS-CoV-2 variants. Libraries were prepared by immunoSEQ multiplex PCR; TCRdb keeps only in-frame clonotypes and omits some of them. The sample includes 350,000 to 500,000 clones, around nine tenths seen only once; the top ten take more than 9%. Study-wide results and caveats: The analyses of TCR breadth and depth may have understated the size of total T cell responses.

Treatment defined: roughly 19 received Ad26.COV2.S at low or high dose, single or two shots; about 5 received placebo; per-sample allocation not given. After the first vaccine or placebo injection, samples were drawn on day 63. In regard to this clone: Its antigen is unidentified.

There are 18 residues in the CDR3. Germline V gene data show CDR1 as MDHEN and CDR2 as SYDVKM. Germline trimming cut 0 bases from V and 1 base from J; bases unmatched to any gene: 7. Sequenced here: peripheral blood, sampled in a trial of Ad26.COV2.S vaccine versus placebo. The chain joins TRBV28 to TRBJ2-1; 9 bases line up with TRBD1. The source of this sequence is a person between 18 and 65 years old who received the Ad26.COV2.S COVID-19 vaccine or a placebo. DNA for the CDR3: TGTGCCAGCAGTTTATGGGACAGGGGATCGATGTCCTACAATGAGCAGTTCTTC. Amino acid sequence: CASSLWDRGSMSYNEQFF.